These 28 T cell receptor beta chains came from one sample sequenced in a study of T cell responses to AZD1222 COVID-19 vaccine. Profiling relied on immunoSEQ multiplex PCR, and the TCRdb table lists in-frame clones only, not all of them. The sample contains more than 85,000 clones, about nine tenths of which appear only once. Source: peripheral blood, taken 28 days after the second AZD1222 dose. Receptor source: an adult who received the AZD1222 COVID-19 vaccine.

The rearrangement uses TRBV19 and TRBJ1-2; D remains unclear. The CDR3 spans 15 residues. The germline CDR1 and CDR2 sequences are LNHDA and SQIVND (reference sequence). V was trimmed by 4 bases and J by 3 bases, leaving 15 bases between them. Written as DNA, the CDR3 is TGTGCCAGTAGTAGCGGCCGGGGAATGGACTATGGCTACACCTTC. Amino acid sequence: CASSSGRGMDYGYTF. The full variable domain, its missing parts supplied by reference TRBV19 and TRBJ1-2, is DGGITQSPKYLFRKEGQNVTLSCEQNLNHDAMYWYRQDPGQGLRLIYYSQIVNDFQKGDIAEGYSVSREKKESFPLTVTSAQKNPTAFYLCASSSGRGMDYGYTFGSGTRLTVV.

The V and J genes are TRBV19 and TRBJ2-1; 7 nucleotides line up with TRBD1. The CDR3 is made up of 14 amino acids. V shed 7 bases and J 8 bases; nucleotides not matched to a gene: 11. CDR1 is LNHDA, CDR2 SQIVND, per germline (reference sequence). The CDR3 DNA follows: TGTGCCAGTAAAGTCAACAGGGGTGGAGATGAGCAGTTCTTC. Residues: CASKVNRGGDEQFF.

The V gene is TRBV7-2, the J gene TRBJ2-7; a weak D match, TRBD1 (6 bases). CDR3 length equals 15 residues. Germline CDR1 reads SGHTA; CDR2 reads FQGNSA. V was shortened by 4 bases and J by 3 bases, with 16 bases between the two germline ends. This CDR3 is CASSSGPEGGYEQYF. CDR3 nucleotides: TGTGCCAGCAGCTCGGGACCGGAAGGGGGCTACGAGCAGTACTTC.

This chain joins TRBV29-1 and TRBJ2-5; D unresolved. The germline V gene has CDR1 SQVTM and CDR2 ANQGSEA. The CDR3 has 15 residues. The germline V and J ends were trimmed by 3 bases and 3 bases, with 17 bases remaining between them. The DNA for the CDR3 is TGCAGCGTTGAGCCGTATACTAATAGCAAAGAGACCCAGTACTTC. Amino acids: CSVEPYTNSKETQYF.

The chain carries TRBV6-5 and TRBJ1-5; a possible D gene is TRBD1 (5 bases). The CDR3 is 15 amino acids. V lost 0 bases to trimming and J lost 9 bases, with 15 bases between them. Germline-derived CDR1 and CDR2 are MNHEY and SVGAGI. CDR3 nucleotide sequence: TGTGCCAGCAGTTACTCGAGGACAAAGGGTATGCCCCAGCATTTT. Translated: CASSYSRTKGMPQHF.

This clone has a single count. The chain uses TRBV10-3 and TRBJ2-5; tentative D call: TRBD2 (7 bases). The germline gives CDR1 ENHRY, CDR2 SYGVKD. V lost 3 bases and J 2 bases, leaving 13 bases between the germline ends. The CDR3 length is 15 residues. In DNA, the CDR3 is TGTGCCATCAGTGATCTCGGGGGGCGGCAAGAGACCCAGTACTTC. It encodes CAISDLGGRQETQYF.

The V call is TRBV25-1, the J call TRBJ2-2, with D unresolved. V was shortened by 6 bases and J by 3 bases, with 20 bases between the two germline ends. Per the germline V gene, CDR1 is MGHDK and CDR2 is SYGVNS. This CDR3 is built from 17 residues. Here the CDR3 reads CASRTSEVEGYTGELFF. The CDR3 DNA reads as TGTGCCAGCAGGACGAGCGAGGTGGAAGGATACACCGGGGAGCTGTTTTTT.

This chain connects TRBV29-1 to TRBJ2-3, with D possibly being TRBD2 (6 bases). Trimming took 1 base from V and 2 from J, leaving 13 bases between them. Germline CDR1 and CDR2: SQVTM and ANQGSEA. The CDR3 covers 15 residues. Written as DNA, the CDR3 is TGCAGCGTTGAAGTGGAGGGAGTATTCACAGATACGCAGTATTTT. Its protein product is CSVEVEGVFTDTQYF.

The CDR3 loop is CASSLFQGNTGELFF. DNA for the CDR3: TGTGCCAGCAGCTTATTCCAGGGAAACACCGGGGAGCTGTTTTTT. J is TRBJ2-2 and V is TRBV11-3; D is possibly TRBD1 (5 bases). This CDR3 has 15 amino acids. In germline, CDR1 is SGHNT, CDR2 YENEEA. Trimming shortened V by 2 bases and J by 2 bases, and 9 bases separated the two germline ends.

The chain carries TRBV5-1 and TRBJ2-7, with 8 bases matching TRBD2. The V and J ends lost 4 bases and 6 bases, in that order; junction bases with no gene match: 12. Per the germline V gene, CDR1 is SGHRS and CDR2 is YFSETQ. CDR3 length: 15 amino acids. CDR3: CASSRERGPRGEQYF. The CDR3 DNA follows: TGCGCCAGCAGCCGCGAGCGGGGGCCTAGGGGCGAGCAGTACTTC.

J is TRBJ2-4 and V is TRBV29-1; 10 nucleotides align to TRBD1. Germline CDR1 and CDR2: SQVTM and ANQGSEA. This CDR3 has 14 residues. The V segment lost 0 bases and the J segment 7 bases; nucleotides outside the gene matches: 3. CDR3 DNA sequence: TGCAGCGTTGAAGATCCGGGACAGGGGAACATTCAGTACTTC. This encodes CSVEDPGQGNIQYF.

V and J are TRBV7-8 and TRBJ1-1; TRBD1 aligns across 7 bases. Germline trimming cut 3 bases from V and 4 bases from J; bases unmatched to any gene: 5. The germline gives CDR1 SGHVS, CDR2 FQNEAQ. The CDR3 is 14 amino acids. CDR3 protein: CASSFGAGGTEAFF. The CDR3 nucleotides are TGTGCCAGCAGCTTCGGTGCAGGGGGCACTGAAGCTTTCTTT.

The chain is built from TRBV10-3 and TRBJ1-2; D is uncertain. Germline V gives CDR1 ENHRY, CDR2 SYGVKD. The CDR3 is 11 residues long. Trimming took off 0 bases at V and 5 bases at J, with 1 base between the two ends. The CDR3 region is CAISESYGYTF. The CDR3 region has the DNA TGTGCCATCAGTGAGTCATATGGCTACACCTTC.

The chain employs TRBV7-2 and TRBJ2-5; the match to TRBD2 covers 13 bases. Germline trimming cut 5 bases from V and 5 bases from J; bases unmatched to any gene: 11. The CDR3 is made up of 17 amino acids. Germline CDR1 reads SGHTA; CDR2 reads FQGNSA. The CDR3 is CASSPPGTSGDRETQYF. For the CDR3, the DNA is TGTGCCAGCAGCCCCCCCGGGACTAGCGGGGATCGGGAGACCCAGTACTTC.

This rearrangement joins TRBV6-4 to TRBJ2-3, with 7 positions matching TRBD2. This CDR3 region has 15 residues. V gave up 3 bases and J gave up 2 bases; unmatched junction bases: 5. Germline loops: CDR1 MRHNA, CDR2 SNTAGT. In DNA form, the CDR3 reads TGTGCCAGCAGTGAAACGGGGGGAGACACAGATACGCAGTATTTT. This sequence encodes CASSETGGDTDTQYF.

This clone was found once. J is TRBJ2-1 and V is TRBV7-3; a weak D match, TRBD2 (7 bases). This CDR3 spans 15 amino acids. Germline values: CDR1 SGHTA, CDR2 FQGTGA. Trimming removed 2 bases at V and 2 bases at J, with 10 bases between. The DNA for the CDR3 is TGTGCCAGCAGCTTAGGGGGGGCCACCTACAATGAGCAGTTCTTC. This sequence encodes CASSLGGATYNEQFF.

V is TRBV10-3 and J is TRBJ2-3; the match to TRBD2 covers 11 bases. CDR3 length equals 17 residues. Losses at the gene ends were 1 base for V and 5 bases for J; bases not matched to a gene: 8. Germline CDR1 is ENHRY and CDR2 is SYGVKD. DNA for the CDR3: TGTGCCATCAGTGAGTTAGGGACTAGCGGCGGAGGAGATACGCAGTATTTT. It is translated as CAISELGTSGGGDTQYF.

This chain joins TRBV12-3 or TRBV12-4 and TRBJ2-3; perhaps TRBD2 as D (6 bases). Deletions cut 4 bases from V and 10 bases from J, with 12 bases between. The CDR3 spans 12 residues. The CDR3 protein is CASSYGGEAQYF. The DNA of the CDR3 is TGTGCCAGCAGTTACGGGGGTGAGGCGCAGTATTTT.

About this clone: Other DNA sequences within the sample encode an identical CDR3. CDR3 sequence: CASSEQGGQPQHF. Written as DNA, the CDR3 is TGTGCCAGCAGTGAGCAGGGGGGTCAGCCCCAGCATTTT. The chain recombines TRBV6-1 with TRBJ1-5, with 7 bases matching TRBD1. The CDR3 consists of 13 residues. CDR1 is MNHNS, CDR2 SASEGT, per germline. V was clipped by 3 bases and J by 6 bases; unmatched bases: 2.

The J gene is TRBJ2-7, the V gene TRBV2; 11 nucleotides line up with TRBD1. CDR1 and CDR2 from the germline V gene are SNHLY and FYNNEI. V dropped 9 bases and J dropped 6; count of bases not matched to a gene: 13. The CDR3 totals 15 residues. The CDR3 DNA reads TGTGCCAGTCTAGCCCGGGACAGGGGGAGTCGCGAGCAGTACTTC. It codes for CASLARDRGSREQYF. Variable domain in full (rest from reference TRBV2 and TRBJ2-7): EPEVTQTPSHQVTQMGQEVILRCVPISNHLYFYWYRQILGQKVEFLVSFYNNEISEKSEIFDDQFSVERPDGSNFTLKIRSTKLEDSAMYFCASLARDRGSREQYFGPGTRLTVT.

The V gene is TRBV7-3, the J gene TRBJ2-2; 9 bases align to TRBD2. The ends lost 6 bases at V and 7 bases at J; junction bases unmatched: 6. This CDR3 is built from 14 residues. Germline CDR1 reads SGHTA; CDR2 reads FQGTGA. The CDR3 bases are TGTGCCAGCAGTCTAGCGGGGTCTATCGGGGAGCTGTTTTTT. Its translation: CASSLAGSIGELFF.

The rearrangement uses TRBV7-3 and TRBJ2-1; D gene unclear. The length of the CDR3 is 14 residues. CDR1 and CDR2 from the germline V gene are SGHTA and FQGTGA. Deletions cut 0 bases from V and 9 bases from J, with 12 bases between. The CDR3 reads CASSLTKVVAEQFF. The CDR3 DNA reads as TGTGCCAGCAGCTTAACTAAAGTGGTCGCTGAGCAGTTCTTC.

The CDR3 loop is CASSRVTGGIYEQYF. CDR3 nucleotides: TGCGCCAGCAGCCGTGTGACAGGGGGCATTTACGAGCAGTACTTC. The J gene is TRBJ2-7, the V gene TRBV4-3; 10 nucleotides match TRBD1. CDR1 and CDR2 (germline): LGHNA, YSLEER. The CDR3 is made up of 15 amino acids. The V and J ends lost 4 bases and 4 bases, in that order; junction bases with no gene match: 7.

This clone was seen just once. This chain uses TRBV4-1 with TRBJ1-3; D is unresolved. The CDR3 totals 14 residues. Germline CDR1 MGHRA, CDR2 YSYEKL. V was pared by 4 bases and J by 1 base, with 8 bases between. CDR3 bases: TGCGCCAGCAGCCCTGTTGGGTCTGGAAACACCATATATTTT. Its translation: CASSPVGSGNTIYF.

This rearrangement joins TRBV19 to TRBJ1-1; D unclear. The CDR3 runs 12 residues. The germline V gene has CDR1 LNHDA and CDR2 SQIVND (reference sequence). The ends were cut back, 7 bases at V and 9 bases at J, with 15 bases in the middle. CDR3 residues: CASTTRVPQAFF. DNA for the CDR3: TGTGCCAGTACCACTCGAGTCCCTCAAGCTTTCTTT.

The chain combines TRBV27 with TRBJ2-7, with TRBD1 matching 8 bases. CDR1 and CDR2 (germline): MNHEY, SMNVEV (reference sequence). Unmatched junction bases numbered 15, after V lost 4 bases and J lost 1 base. CDR3 length: 18 amino acids. In DNA form, the CDR3 reads TGTGCCAGCAGTTCTCCATCAGGGGGCGCATCTAGATCCTACGAGCAGTACTTC. Translation: CASSSPSGGASRSYEQYF.

The chain is built from TRBV7-2 and TRBJ2-2; 10 bases fit TRBD2. V lost 5 bases and J lost 5; bases outside the gene matches: 5. The CDR3 contains 15 residues. CDR1 and CDR2 (germline): SGHTA, FQGNSA. The CDR3 DNA follows: TGTGCCAGCAGCCTCACGACTAGCGGGACCGGGGAGCTGTTTTTT. It translates to CASSLTTSGTGELFF. The entire variable domain, with the rest obtained from reference TRBV7-2 and TRBJ2-2, is as follows: GAGVSQSPSNKVTEKGKDVELRCDPISGHTALYWYRQSLGQGLEFLIYFQGNSAPDKSGLPSDRFSAERTGGSVSTLTIQRTQQEDSAVYLCASSLTTSGTGELFFGEGSRLTVL.

This chain joins TRBV7-2 and TRBJ2-7; D remains ambiguous. The CDR3 sequence is 16 residues long. The V end lost 0 bases, the J end lost 2 bases, and 14 bases lay between the germline ends. Germline V lookup: CDR1 SGHTA, CDR2 FQGNSA. CDR3 in DNA: TGTGCCAGCAGCTTAGCGCTAGGGCCGAGTACCTACGAGCAGTACTTC. Translation gives CASSLALGPSTYEQYF.